Following are 6 T cell receptor beta chains from one sample sequenced in a study of blood T cell repertoires in COVID-19. Sequenced by immunoSEQ multiplex PCR; TCRdb stores in-frame clones only, minus some. The sample holds over 50,000 clones, about 85% seen once. The sequencing sample was made of peripheral blood. All receptors derive from a man between 65 and 80 years old with acute or convalescent COVID-19.

The CDR3 nucleotides read TGTGCTAGTGGACCAGACCTGCCAGGGGAGGGGAGCACTGAAGCTTTCTTT. Protein product: CASGPDLPGEGSTEAFF. V gene TRBV12-5 combines with J gene TRBJ1-1, with D possibly being TRBD1 (6 bases). Trimming shortened V by 6 bases and J by 4 bases, and 24 bases separated the two germline ends. This CDR3 has 17 residues. Germline-derived CDR1 and CDR2 are LGHNT and FRNRAP.

The chain recombines TRBV29-1 with TRBJ2-2; D possibly corresponds to TRBD1 (6 bases). The ends were cut back, 6 bases at V and 4 bases at J, with 18 bases in the middle. This CDR3 comprises 15 residues. Germline V gene lookup returns CDR1 SQVTM and CDR2 ANQGSEA. The CDR3 loop is CSVAKGVRGTGELFF. The CDR3 DNA sequence: TGCAGCGTCGCGAAGGGGGTGCGTGGCACCGGGGAGCTGTTTTTT.

This chain uses TRBV19 with TRBJ1-5; 8 nucleotides align to TRBD1. Trimming cost V 6 bases and J 5 bases; bases outside gene matches: 3. There are 13 residues in the CDR3. CDR1 is LNHDA, CDR2 SQIVND, per germline (reference sequence). CDR3 region: CASRGQAHQPQHF. In nucleotides, the CDR3 is TGTGCCAGTAGGGGACAGGCCCATCAGCCCCAGCATTTT. Looking up the rest from reference TRBV19 and TRBJ1-5 gives the full variable domain: DGGITQSPKYLFRKEGQNVTLSCEQNLNHDAMYWYRQDPGQGLRLIYYSQIVNDFQKGDIAEGYSVSREKKESFPLTVTSAQKNPTAFYLCASRGQAHQPQHFGDGTRLSIL.

The sample holds a few counts of this clone. The chain joins TRBV5-1 to TRBJ2-2; D is possibly TRBD1 (7 bases). Trimming removed 4 bases at V and 1 base at J, with 11 bases between. Germline V lookup: CDR1 SGHRS, CDR2 YFSETQ. This CDR3 comprises 15 residues. This CDR3 reads CASSGGTENTGELFF. DNA of the CDR3: TGCGCCAGCAGCGGCGGGACAGAGAACACCGGGGAGCTGTTTTTT.

The V and J genes are TRBV9 and TRBJ1-4, with 10 bases lining up with TRBD1. The CDR3 has 14 amino acids. Germline V gene data show CDR1 as SGDLS and CDR2 as YYNGEE. The trim removed 3 bases at V and 8 bases at J, leaving 4 bases unmatched. CDR3: CASSAGTGEEKLFF. CDR3 DNA sequence: TGTGCCAGCAGCGCCGGGACAGGGGAGGAAAAACTGTTTTTT. Filled out from reference TRBV9 and TRBJ1-4, the complete variable domain reads DSGVTQTPKHLITATGQRVTLRCSPRSGDLSVYWYQQSLDQGLQFLIQYYNGEERAKGNILERFSAQQFPDLHSELNLSSLELGDSALYFCASSAGTGEEKLFFGSGTQLSVL.

CDR3 sequence reads: CSASGRGPEAFF. The CDR3 bases are TGCAGTGCTAGTGGTAGGGGGCCTGAAGCTTTCTTT. This chain uses TRBV20-1 with TRBJ1-1; 7 bases match TRBD1. CDR1 DFQATT and CDR2 SNEGSKA come from the germline V gene (reference sequence). With 3 bases clipped from V and 6 bases from J, the junction kept 4 bases outside the gene matches. The CDR3 totals 12 residues.